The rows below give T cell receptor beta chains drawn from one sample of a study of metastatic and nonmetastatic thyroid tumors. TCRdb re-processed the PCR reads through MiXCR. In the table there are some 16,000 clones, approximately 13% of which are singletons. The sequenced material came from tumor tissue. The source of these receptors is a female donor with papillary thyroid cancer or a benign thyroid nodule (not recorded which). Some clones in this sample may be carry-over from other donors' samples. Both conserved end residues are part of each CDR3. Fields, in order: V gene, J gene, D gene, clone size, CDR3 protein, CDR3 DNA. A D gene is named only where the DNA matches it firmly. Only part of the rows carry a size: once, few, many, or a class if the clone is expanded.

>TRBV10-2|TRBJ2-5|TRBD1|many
CASGRTGQETQYF
TGCGCCAGCGGAAGGACAGGGCAAGAGACCCAGTACTTC
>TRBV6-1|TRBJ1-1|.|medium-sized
CASSYGGLNTEAFF
TGTGCCAGCAGCTACGGGGGCTTGAACACTGAAGCTTTCTTT
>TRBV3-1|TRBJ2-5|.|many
CASSPPLQETQYF
TGTGCCAGCAGCCCTCCCCTCCAAGAGACCCAGTACTTC
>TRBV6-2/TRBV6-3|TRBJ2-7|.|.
CARVRSSYEQYF
TGTGCCCGGGTCAGGTCTTCCTACGAGCAGTACTTC
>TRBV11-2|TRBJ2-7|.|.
CASTPGAVYEQYF
TGTGCCAGCACCCCAGGAGCTGTCTACGAGCAGTACTTC
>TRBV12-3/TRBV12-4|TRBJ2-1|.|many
CASSLVRGLQFF
TGTGCCAGCAGTTTGGTTAGGGGTTTGCAGTTCTTC
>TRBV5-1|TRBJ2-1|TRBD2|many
CASTGTSGSYEQFF
TGCGCCAGTACAGGAACTAGCGGGAGCTATGAGCAGTTCTTC
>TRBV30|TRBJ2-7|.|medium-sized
CAWSVRGSYEQYF
TGTGCCTGGAGTGTACGGGGGTCTTACGAGCAGTACTTC
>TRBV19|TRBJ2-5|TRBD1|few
CASSPGTGGETQYF
TGTGCCAGTAGCCCCGGGACAGGGGGCGAGACCCAGTACTTC
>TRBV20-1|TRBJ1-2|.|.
CSSGINYGYTF
TGCAGTTCAGGGATTAACTATGGCTACACCTTC
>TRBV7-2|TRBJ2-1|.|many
CASSLLGVGSYNEQFF
TGTGCCAGCAGCTTATTAGGGGTAGGGTCCTACAATGAGCAGTTCTTC
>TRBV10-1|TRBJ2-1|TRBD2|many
CASEAGGASNEQFF
TGCGCCAGCGAAGCGGGGGGAGCTAGCAATGAGCAGTTCTTC
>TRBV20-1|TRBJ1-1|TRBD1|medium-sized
CSARSQGRGTEAFF
TGCAGTGCTAGATCACAGGGGAGGGGCACTGAAGCTTTCTTT
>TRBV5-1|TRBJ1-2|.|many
CASSLAPGGNGYTF
TGCGCCAGCAGCTTGGCCCCGGGGGGAAATGGCTACACCTTC
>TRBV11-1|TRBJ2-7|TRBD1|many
CASSFGQGGYEQYF
TGTGCCAGCAGCTTCGGACAGGGTGGATACGAGCAGTACTTC
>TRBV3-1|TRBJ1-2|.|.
CASSQVAGLNYGYTF
TGTGCCAGCAGCCAAGTCGCAGGGTTGAACTATGGCTACACCTTC
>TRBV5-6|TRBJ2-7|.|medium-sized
CASSLLGDLREQYF
TGTGCCAGCAGCTTGTTGGGGGATCTCCGCGAGCAGTACTTC
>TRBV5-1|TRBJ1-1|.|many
CASSLVGTEAFF
TGCGCCAGCAGCTTGGTCGGCACTGAAGCTTTCTTT
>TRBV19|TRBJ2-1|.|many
CASSILRAHEQFF
TGTGCCAGTAGTATATTAAGGGCACATGAGCAGTTCTTC
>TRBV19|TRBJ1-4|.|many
CASSKEIATNEKLFF
TGTGCCAGTAGCAAAGAGATTGCAACTAATGAAAAACTGTTTTTT
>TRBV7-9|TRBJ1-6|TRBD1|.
CASSLVDRDSYF
TGTGCCAGCAGCTTAGTCGACAGGGACTCCTACTTT